This entry features one T cell receptor beta chain sequence. The antigen is undetermined. Using immunoSEQ multiplex PCR, the repertoire was profiled, and TCRdb retains in-frame clones only, with some absent. The repertoire has about 29,000 clones, over 65% of them found once; the top ten carry roughly 6.8%. Trimming left V 7 bases short and J 7 bases short, with 8 bases between. The CDR3 extends over 11 amino acids. The germline V gene encodes CDR1 MGHRA and CDR2 YSYEKL. The time point: recipient sample about 28 days before transplant, after cytoreduction. The data belong to a study of T cell clonotyping in hematopoietic cell transplantation. Overall study findings and caveats: Cells were unsorted, so CD4 and CD8 contributions were not separated.

The sequence was collected from a woman in her 30s with chronic myeloid leukemia. Some clones in this sample may be carry-over from other donors' samples. The sample in question was peripheral blood mononuclear cells, obtained before stem cell transplant. This chain joins TRBV4-1 and TRBJ1-5; TRBD1 is a possible D gene (6 bases). The CDR3 bases are TGCGCCAGCAACAGGGAACAGCCCCAGCATTTT. Amino acids: CASNREQPQHF.